Shown below are 21 T cell receptor beta chains from a single sample sequenced in a study of blood T cell repertoires in COVID-19. Only in-frame clones appear in the TCRdb table, and some are missing; sequencing was by immunoSEQ multiplex PCR. The data contain about 200,000 clones, more than 75% of them singletons. The sample consisted of peripheral blood. Every receptor here comes from a man in his sixties who had recovered from COVID-19.

For this clone: A single base separates this from a much larger clone, so it may be a read error. Other DNA sequences in the same sample also yield this CDR3. The gene calls are TRBV7-2 and TRBJ1-2, with D perhaps matching TRBD1 (5 bases). CDR3 length: 13 amino acids. In germline, CDR1 is SGHTA, CDR2 FQGNSA. Trimming took off 2 bases at V and 3 bases at J, with 7 bases between the two ends. CDR3 nucleotides: TGTGCCAGCAGCTTACAGGGCGACTATGGCTACACCTTC. Protein: CASSLQGDYGYTF. Drawing the rest from reference TRBV7-2 and TRBJ1-2, the complete variable domain is GAGVSQSPSNKVTEKGKDVELRCDPISGHTALYWYRQSLGQGLEFLIYFQGNSAPDKSGLPSDRFSAERTGGSVSTLTIQRTQQEDSAVYLCASSLQGDYGYTFGSGTRLTVV.

The rearrangement links TRBV12-5 to TRBJ2-7, with TRBD1 matching 9 bases. Germline V gene sequence: CDR1 LGHNT, CDR2 FRNRAP. The V gene end was trimmed by 7 bases and the J gene end by 2 bases; junction bases not matched to a gene: 6. The CDR3 is 14 amino acids. The CDR3 DNA reads TGTGCTAGTGCCCCGGGACAGGGAGCCTACGAGCAGTACTTC. The encoded protein is CASAPGQGAYEQYF.

This chain links TRBV5-1 with TRBJ2-1; D may be TRBD1 (6 bases). Per the germline V gene, CDR1 is SGHRS and CDR2 is YFSETQ. The CDR3 has 16 amino acids. The V and J ends lost 0 bases and 9 bases respectively, with 19 bases between them. CDR3 sequence reads: CASSLDTGLRSSEQFF. The CDR3 nucleotides are TGCGCCAGCAGCTTGGACACAGGGTTGCGATCAAGTGAGCAGTTCTTC.

The chain has TRBV6-5 and TRBJ1-1; D ambiguous. Germline loops: CDR1 MNHEY, CDR2 SVGAGI. V lost 0 bases, J lost 7 bases, and 9 bases lay in between. This CDR3 contains 13 residues. In DNA form, the CDR3 reads TGTGCCAGCAGTTACTCGGTGAGGAATGAAGCTTTCTTT. This translates into CASSYSVRNEAFF.

This sequence joins TRBV7-3 and TRBJ2-1; 9 nucleotides match TRBD1. V lost 3 bases, J lost 9 bases, and 6 bases stayed unmatched. The CDR3 has 14 amino acids. Germline V gives CDR1 SGHTA, CDR2 FQGTGA. CDR3 sequence: CASSLGQGLSEQFF. CDR3 in DNA: TGTGCCAGCAGCTTGGGACAGGGATTAAGTGAGCAGTTCTTC.

The chain employs TRBV3-1 (or the pseudogene TRBV3-2) and TRBJ1-2, with D perhaps matching TRBD1 (6 bases). Germline V gene sequence: CDR1 LGHDT, CDR2 YNNKEL (reference sequence). CDR3 length equals 17 residues. Trimming took 4 bases from V and 3 from J, leaving 21 bases between them. CDR3 bases: TGTGCCAGCAGCCTGCTGGGGGCGCCTGCGAGCGACTATGGCTACACCTTC. Encoded protein: CASSLLGAPASDYGYTF.

The chain is built from TRBV18 and TRBJ2-3, with D perhaps TRBD2 (6 bases). With 2 bases removed from V and 4 bases from J, the gap between germline ends came to 10 bases. The germline gives CDR1 KGHSH, CDR2 LQKENI. This CDR3 spans 14 amino acids. CDR3 DNA: TGTGCCAGCTCACCATGGGGGGAGTCAGATACGCAGTATTTT. Its protein product is CASSPWGESDTQYF.

The chain employs TRBV7-9 and TRBJ2-1; weak D call: TRBD1 (6 bases). This CDR3 is 13 amino acids long. Germline V lookup: CDR1 SEHNR, CDR2 FQNEAQ (reference sequence). V lost 4 bases and J 12 bases, leaving 16 bases between the germline ends. CDR3 sequence reads: CASSSGVYERQFF. The CDR3 DNA sequence: TGTGCCAGCAGCTCAGGGGTTTACGAGAGGCAGTTCTTC. The full variable domain, its missing parts supplied by reference TRBV7-9 and TRBJ2-1, is DTGVSQNPRHKITKRGQNVTFRCDPISEHNRLYWYRQTLGQGPEFLTYFQNEAQLEKSRLLSDRFSAERPKGSFSTLEIQRTEQGDSAMYLCASSSGVYERQFFGPGTRLTVL.

This clone is a singleton in its sample. The V and J genes are TRBV7-2 and TRBJ1-2; D remains ambiguous. The V end lost 7 bases, the J end lost 4 bases, and 7 bases lay between the germline ends. The CDR3 contains 11 residues. Germline CDR1 reads SGHTA; CDR2 reads FQGNSA. The CDR3 loop reads CASTQLYGYTF. CDR3 DNA: TGTGCCAGCACCCAACTCTATGGCTACACCTTC.

The gene calls are TRBV19 and TRBJ2-2; a weak D match, TRBD2 (6 bases). V shed 3 bases and J shed 0 bases, with 14 bases lying between them. CDR3 size: 17 residues. Looked up from germline, CDR1 is LNHDA and CDR2 is SQIVND (reference sequence). The CDR3 reads CASSIPGLTPNTGELFF. The CDR3 bases are TGTGCCAGTAGTATTCCGGGACTGACACCGAACACCGGGGAGCTGTTTTTT. Variable domain in full (rest from reference TRBV19 and TRBJ2-2): DGGITQSPKYLFRKEGQNVTLSCEQNLNHDAMYWYRQDPGQGLRLIYYSQIVNDFQKGDIAEGYSVSREKKESFPLTVTSAQKNPTAFYLCASSIPGLTPNTGELFFGEGSRLTVL.

This clone was counted once. The V call is TRBV5-1, the J call TRBJ1-3; a weak D match, TRBD1 (6 bases). The CDR3 is 14 residues long. Germline CDR1 is SGHRS and CDR2 is YFSETQ. The ends were cut back, 3 bases at V and 4 bases at J, with 11 bases in the middle. CDR3 nucleotides: TGCGCCAGCAGCTGGGGGCCTCTCGGAAACACCATATATTTT. Protein: CASSWGPLGNTIYF.

This clone appeared once. The V gene is TRBV6-5, the J gene TRBJ1-6; the D gene is possibly TRBD1 (6 bases). CDR1 and CDR2 from the germline V gene are MNHEY and SVGAGI. V was pared by 6 bases and J by 4 bases, with 10 bases between. The CDR3 is 14 residues long. CDR3 sequence (DNA): TGTGCCAGCAGGCCCAGGGGTTATAATTCACCCCTCCACTTT. Amino acid sequence: CASRPRGYNSPLHF.

The chain carries TRBV5-1 and TRBJ2-3; D is undetermined. Germline lookup yields CDR1 SGHRS and CDR2 YFSETQ. V lost 4 bases to trimming and J lost 5 bases, with 14 bases between them. The CDR3 consists of 14 residues. The CDR3 DNA reads as TGCGCCAGCAGCCCCATCTCTATGGTAGATACGCAGTATTTT. Protein product: CASSPISMVDTQYF.

This clone occurred once. The V and J genes are TRBV5-1 and TRBJ2-3, with TRBD2 matching over 13 bases. The CDR3 runs 16 residues. Germline CDR1 reads SGHRS; CDR2 reads YFSETQ. The V segment lost 6 bases and the J segment 1 base; nucleotides outside the gene matches: 5. CDR3 sequence (DNA): TGCGCCAGCAAACTAGCGGGGGGGCAAGGCACAGATACGCAGTATTTT. This codes for CASKLAGGQGTDTQYF.

This rearrangement joins TRBV19 to TRBJ2-1; 11 bases match TRBD2. The CDR3 spans 15 residues. V lost 9 bases and J lost 0; bases outside the gene matches: 4. Germline V gives CDR1 LNHDA, CDR2 SQIVND (reference sequence). CDR3 sequence (DNA): TGTGCCAGCCGTCTAGCGGGGGGCTCCTACAATGAGCAGTTCTTC. This gives the protein CASRLAGGSYNEQFF.

The rearrangement uses TRBV20-1 and TRBJ2-1; D is possibly TRBD2 (6 bases). From germline, CDR1 is DFQATT and CDR2 SNEGSKA (reference sequence). V shed 3 bases and J shed 4 bases, with 10 bases lying between them. The CDR3 totals 13 residues. This CDR3 reads CSASDGSYNEQFF. In nucleotides, the CDR3 is TGCAGTGCTAGTGACGGGAGTTACAATGAGCAGTTCTTC.

The chain recombines TRBV6-2 or TRBV6-3 with TRBJ2-3; the D is unclear. Trimming pared 5 bases from V and 6 bases from J, leaving 12 bases between. Germline CDR1 is MNHEY and CDR2 is SVGEGT. This CDR3 has 13 residues. CDR3 amino acids: CASSPRPGDTQYF. As DNA, the CDR3 is TGTGCCAGCAGTCCCAGGCCAGGCGATACGCAGTATTTT.

The rearrangement uses TRBV29-1 and TRBJ1-2; D gene ambiguous. Per germline, CDR1 SQVTM and CDR2 ANQGSEA. V was clipped by 4 bases and J by 6 bases, with 9 bases between them. The CDR3 runs to 11 residues. As DNA, the CDR3 is TGCAGCGTTGCGGACGGGGATGGCTACACCTTC. It encodes CSVADGDGYTF. Supplemented by reference TRBV29-1 and TRBJ1-2, the full variable domain reads SAVISQKPSRDICQRGTSLTIQCQVDSQVTMMFWYRQQPGQSLTLIATANQGSEATYESGFVIDKFPISRPNLTFSTLTVSNMSPEDSSIYLCSVADGDGYTFGSGTRLTVV.

The chain links TRBV28 to TRBJ2-6; D is unclear. The V and J ends lost 7 bases and 2 bases respectively, with 9 bases between them. This CDR3 region has 14 residues. Germline V gene sequence: CDR1 MDHEN, CDR2 SYDVKM. The CDR3 nucleotides are TGTGCCAGCATTCGTAACACTGGGGCCAACGTCCTGACTTTC. Amino acid sequence: CASIRNTGANVLTF.

This clone has just one count. The CDR3 DNA follows: TGTGCCAGCAGACTAGCGGGGACAGGGAATGAGCAGTTCTTC. Amino acid sequence: CASRLAGTGNEQFF. The chain has TRBV7-3 and TRBJ2-1, with D possibly being TRBD2 (10 bases). The CDR3 contains 14 residues. Per the germline V gene, CDR1 is SGHTA and CDR2 is FQGTGA. V was shortened by 6 bases and J by 7 bases, with 16 bases between the two germline ends.

The genes are TRBV18 and TRBJ1-5; no clear D. The CDR3 is 17 amino acids. Germline-derived CDR1 and CDR2 are KGHSH and LQKENI. The V end was cut by 1 base, the J end by 0 bases, with 13 bases between. CDR3 in amino acids: CASSPRHSTNSNQPQHF. In DNA, the CDR3 is TGTGCCAGCTCACCACGCCACTCGACAAATAGCAATCAGCCCCAGCATTTT.